The 31 T cell receptor beta chains in this list originate from one sample, sequenced in a study of blood T cell repertoires in COVID-19. Using immunoSEQ multiplex PCR, the repertoire was profiled, and TCRdb retains in-frame clones only, with some absent. The sample has 250,000 to 400,000 clones, under 90% seen once. The specimen was PBMCs or T cells enriched from blood (not recorded which). These receptors came from a man aged 55 to 70 who had recovered from COVID-19.

The gene calls are TRBV19 and TRBJ1-2; D is unclear. With 8 bases removed from V and 4 bases from J, the gap between germline ends came to 14 bases. This CDR3 contains 13 residues. CDR1 and CDR2 from the germline V gene are LNHDA and SQIVND (reference sequence). CDR3 protein: CASSEGPFYGYTF. The CDR3 bases are TGTGCCAGTTCTGAGGGTCCTTTCTATGGCTACACCTTC.

Only one count was recorded for this clone. This sequence joins TRBV21-1 and TRBJ1-2; the table's TRBD1 call for D was not verified on the DNA. TRBV21-1 is described as a pseudogene. This CDR3 has 16 amino acids. CDR3 region: CASSKAPTGDRLGYTF. The CDR3 nucleotides are TGTGCCAGCAGCAAAGCTCCGACAGGGGACCGTCTTGGCTACACCTTC.

The chain links TRBV6-5 to TRBJ1-2; tentative D call: TRBD1 (6 bases). The CDR3 totals 15 residues. V lost 8 bases, J lost 8 bases, and 24 bases lay in between. Germline V lookup: CDR1 MNHEY, CDR2 SVGAGI. CDR3 protein: CASHLTGRRLWGYTF. DNA of the CDR3: TGTGCCAGCCATCTTACAGGGCGACGGCTTTGGGGCTACACCTTC.

The chain combines TRBV7-9 with TRBJ2-2; TRBD1 might be the D (6 bases). The germline V gene has CDR1 SEHNR and CDR2 FQNEAQ (reference sequence). Trimming removed 5 bases from V and 3 bases from J, with 13 bases in between. CDR3 length: 15 residues. CDR3: CASSLRDTDTGELFF. The CDR3 bases are TGTGCCAGCAGCCTCCGGGACACCGACACCGGGGAGCTGTTTTTT.

This rearrangement joins TRBV5-1 to TRBJ2-7; possible D gene TRBD2, 7 bases. The germline V gene encodes CDR1 SGHRS and CDR2 YFSETQ. The CDR3 sequence is 16 residues long. Trimming pared 0 bases from V and 3 bases from J, leaving 16 bases between. As DNA, the CDR3 is TGCGCCAGCAGCTTGGGGGGGGGCCCTCGGGGCTACGAGCAGTACTTC. This translates into CASSLGGGPRGYEQYF.

The chain combines TRBV6-5 with TRBJ2-7; TRBD1 agrees at 9 bases. Germline V gives CDR1 MNHEY, CDR2 SVGAGI. CDR3 length equals 14 residues. Trimming cost V 10 bases and J 5 bases; bases outside gene matches: 12. The CDR3 nucleotides read TGTGCCACCCTGATCCGGGACAGGGACCACGAGCAGTACTTC. Amino acid sequence: CATLIRDRDHEQYF.

In its sample, this clone was seen once. The chain joins TRBV28 to TRBJ2-5; D uncertain. This CDR3 contains 13 residues. Germline CDR1 and CDR2: MDHEN and SYDVKM. The V and J ends lost 5 bases and 1 base respectively, with 8 bases between them. CDR3 amino acids: CASSDSGQETQYF. Written as DNA, the CDR3 is TGTGCCAGCAGTGATTCCGGCCAAGAGACCCAGTACTTC.

As regards this clone: The junction shows a germline mismatch at one end, possibly a read error. The chain has TRBV28 and TRBJ1-2; 8 nucleotides align to TRBD1. Per germline, CDR1 MDHEN and CDR2 SYDVKM. CDR3 size: 13 residues. The CDR3 DNA reads as TGTGCCAGCAGTCGATCAGGACAGGGATTTGGTTTTTTC. Translated: CASSRSGQGFGFF.

This chain uses TRBV3-1 (or the pseudogene TRBV3-2) with TRBJ1-2, with 9 bases that match TRBD1. The length of the CDR3 is 12 residues. V dropped 6 bases and J dropped 6; count of bases not matched to a gene: 2. In germline, CDR1 is LGHDT, CDR2 YNNKEL (reference sequence). In DNA form, the CDR3 reads TGTGCCAGCAGAACAGGGGGCGATGGCTACACCTTC. The encoded protein is CASRTGGDGYTF.

This rearrangement joins TRBV6-2 or TRBV6-3 to TRBJ1-1; 8 bases fit TRBD1. CDR1 is MNHEY, CDR2 SVGEGT, per germline. The CDR3 runs to 15 residues. The V and J ends lost 6 bases and 6 bases, in that order; junction bases with no gene match: 12. The CDR3 coding sequence is TGTGCCAGCAGCTTTGCCGGGACAGGTTCCGCTGAAGCTTTCTTT. Its protein is CASSFAGTGSAEAFF.

This clone showed up just once. This chain links TRBV6-5 with TRBJ2-7; possibly TRBD2 for D (5 bases). V lost 5 bases and J 0 bases, leaving 8 bases between the germline ends. This CDR3 region has 13 residues. In germline, CDR1 is MNHEY, CDR2 SVGAGI. The CDR3 sequence is CASSTGFSYEQYF. The CDR3 DNA follows: TGTGCCAGCAGTACGGGATTCTCCTACGAGCAGTACTTC.

The chain has TRBV4-3 and TRBJ2-1, with a weak D call TRBD2 (6 bases). The V and J ends lost 0 bases and 0 bases respectively, with 24 bases between them. Germline V lookup: CDR1 LGHNA, CDR2 YSLEER. The CDR3 runs to 21 residues. DNA of the CDR3: TGCGCCAGCAGCCAAGATCCCATGGTAGCGGTGCTACAAAGCTCCTACAATGAGCAGTTCTTC. It translates to CASSQDPMVAVLQSSYNEQFF.

The chain links TRBV11-2 to TRBJ1-3; 8 positions match TRBD1. This CDR3 is built from 16 residues. CDR1 and CDR2 from the germline V gene are SGHAT and FQNNGV. V shed 2 bases and J 0 bases; nucleotides not matched to a gene: 3. The CDR3 coding sequence is TGTGCCAGCAGCTTATGGACAGGGACCTCTGGAAACACCATATATTTT. It encodes CASSLWTGTSGNTIYF.

V is TRBV18 and J is TRBJ1-3, with unresolved D. V was pared by 2 bases and J by 0 bases, with 8 bases between. The CDR3 is 15 residues long. CDR1 and CDR2 from the germline V gene are KGHSH and LQKENI. The CDR3 bases are TGTGCCAGCTCACCAGAGGACTACTCTGGAAACACCATATATTTT. It yields the protein CASSPEDYSGNTIYF.

This rearrangement joins TRBV25-1 to TRBJ2-5; D is possibly TRBD1 (5 bases). Germline lookup yields CDR1 MGHDK and CDR2 SYGVNS. Trimming took off 2 bases at V and 3 bases at J, with 10 bases between the two ends. The CDR3 runs to 14 residues. Here the CDR3 reads CASSEIGREETQYF. DNA of the CDR3: TGTGCCAGCAGTGAAATAGGCAGGGAAGAGACCCAGTACTTC. Drawing the rest from reference TRBV25-1 and TRBJ2-5, the complete variable domain is EADIYQTPRYLVIGTGKKITLECSQTMGHDKMYWYQQDPGMELHLIHYSYGVNSTEKGDLSSESTVSRIRTEHFPLTLESARPSHTSQYLCASSEIGREETQYFGPGTRLLVL.

This clone turned up a few times. The CDR3 DNA reads as TGTGCCAGCAGTGAAGTCCAGGTAGGAAATGAGCAGTTCTTC. Amino acids: CASSEVQVGNEQFF. The chain couples TRBV2 to TRBJ2-1; D remains ambiguous. The CDR3 extends over 14 amino acids. CDR1 SNHLY and CDR2 FYNNEI come from the germline V gene. V shed 1 base and J shed 7 bases, with 11 bases lying between them.

This clone turned up a few times. This rearrangement joins TRBV7-9 to TRBJ1-5; tentative D call: TRBD1 (5 bases). From germline, CDR1 is SEHNR and CDR2 FQNEAQ (reference sequence). The ends were cut back, 0 bases at V and 2 bases at J, with 8 bases in the middle. The CDR3 runs to 15 residues. CDR3 loop: CASSLAAGRNQPQHF. DNA for the CDR3: TGTGCCAGCAGCTTAGCGGCGGGGCGCAATCAGCCCCAGCATTTT.

This clone appeared a single time. This CDR3 reads CASSLGVTGYTF. CDR3 in DNA: TGTGCCAGCAGCTTAGGGGTTACTGGCTACACCTTC. V gene TRBV5-5 combines with J gene TRBJ1-2; D is perhaps TRBD1 (5 bases). The CDR3 is 12 amino acids. Per germline, CDR1 SGHKS and CDR2 YYEKEE (reference sequence). The ends were cut back, 2 bases at V and 7 bases at J, with 9 bases in the middle.

This clone was recorded only once. The chain recombines TRBV5-8 with TRBJ2-1; 9 bases align to TRBD1. Germline trimming cut 4 bases from V and 4 bases from J; bases unmatched to any gene: 6. The germline V gene has CDR1 SGHTS and CDR2 YDEGEE. This CDR3 has 15 amino acids. The CDR3 protein is CASSLGQGIYNEQFF. DNA for the CDR3: TGTGCCAGCAGCCTGGGACAGGGAATATACAATGAGCAGTTCTTC. The full variable domain, in which reference TRBV5-8 and TRBJ2-1 provide the parts outside the CDR3, is EAGVTQSPTHLIKTRGQQATLRCSPISGHTSVYWYQQALGLGLQFLLWYDEGEERNRGNFPPRFSGRQFPNYSSELNVNALELEDSALYLCASSLGQGIYNEQFFGPGTRLTVL.

This chain uses TRBV4-1 with TRBJ1-2; D is unclear. Germline CDR1 is MGHRA and CDR2 is YSYEKL. The CDR3 has 13 residues. Trimming removed 1 base from V and 3 bases from J, with 6 bases in between. CDR3 residues: CASSQGHYYGYTF. DNA of the CDR3: TGCGCCAGCAGCCAAGGACACTACTATGGCTACACCTTC.

This rearrangement joins TRBV6-5 to TRBJ1-2; 8 bases fit TRBD1. V lost 0 bases and J lost 7; bases outside the gene matches: 7. Per the germline V gene, CDR1 is MNHEY and CDR2 is SVGAGI. The CDR3 spans 15 residues. The CDR3 sequence is CASSYSETGGRGYTF. The CDR3 nucleotides are TGTGCCAGCAGTTACTCAGAAACAGGGGGACGTGGCTACACCTTC.

In this sample, this clone turned up once. The chain couples TRBV2 to TRBJ1-4, with TRBD1 matching over 12 bases. CDR1 is SNHLY, CDR2 FYNNEI, per germline. V trimming: 8 bases; J trimming: 6 bases; junction bases outside the gene matches: 7. This CDR3 comprises 15 residues. The CDR3 DNA follows: TGTGCCAGCGGGGACAGGGGGCGCGGACATGAAAAACTGTTTTTT. Its protein is CASGDRGRGHEKLFF.

The DNA of the CDR3 is TGTGCCAGCAGCTTCGGACTAGCGATCCGCACAGATACGCAGTATTTT. Protein: CASSFGLAIRTDTQYF. The V and J genes are TRBV7-2 and TRBJ2-3; 9 nucleotides match TRBD2. V trimming: 3 bases; J trimming: 1 base; junction bases outside the gene matches: 5. Germline V gene data show CDR1 as SGHTA and CDR2 as FQGNSA. The CDR3 is 16 residues long.

This rearrangement joins TRBV9 to TRBJ2-1; D may be TRBD1 (6 bases). V was shortened by 0 bases and J by 2 bases, with 9 bases between the two germline ends. There are 15 residues in the CDR3. CDR1 and CDR2 (germline): SGDLS, YYNGEE. The CDR3 is CASSVGRGTYNEQFF. The CDR3 DNA sequence: TGTGCCAGCAGCGTAGGTAGGGGGACCTACAATGAGCAGTTCTTC.

The chain employs TRBV19 and TRBJ2-3, with 10 bases fitting TRBD2. V shed 9 bases, J shed 6 bases, and the junction held 12 bases outside the gene matches. The CDR3 is made up of 15 amino acids. Germline V lookup: CDR1 LNHDA, CDR2 SQIVND (reference sequence). CDR3 sequence (DNA): TGTGCCAGAAGCGCTACTAGCGGGAACGGGGATACGCAGTATTTT. Its protein product is CARSATSGNGDTQYF.

The chain links TRBV3-1 (or the pseudogene TRBV3-2) to TRBJ2-2; D uncertain. V was clipped by 2 bases and J by 8 bases, with 15 bases between them. CDR3 size: 15 residues. Germline-derived CDR1 and CDR2 are LGHDT and YNNKEL (reference sequence). CDR3 protein: CASSQRTAVSGELFF. The CDR3 DNA reads TGTGCCAGCAGCCAAAGAACAGCCGTATCAGGGGAGCTGTTTTTT.

The J gene is TRBJ1-5, the V gene TRBV4-1, with D perhaps matching TRBD1 (6 bases). There are 15 residues in the CDR3. Germline V lookup: CDR1 MGHRA, CDR2 YSYEKL. V lost 5 bases and J 4 bases, leaving 15 bases between the germline ends. Here the CDR3 reads CASSSSGGRNQPQHF. CDR3 sequence (DNA): TGCGCCAGCAGCTCTTCGGGGGGCCGGAATCAGCCCCAGCATTTT.

This clone appeared a few times. The chain uses TRBV6-2 or TRBV6-3 and TRBJ1-5; weak D call: TRBD1 (5 bases). The germline gives CDR1 MNHEY, CDR2 SVGEGT. This CDR3 comprises 18 residues. V was trimmed by 0 bases and J by 0 bases, leaving 15 bases between them. The CDR3 reads CASSYSETAIYSNQPQHF. CDR3 in DNA: TGTGCCAGCAGTTACTCGGAGACAGCAATCTATAGCAATCAGCCCCAGCATTTT.

The chain links TRBV11-2 to TRBJ2-3; 12 bases are shared with TRBD1. The CDR3 is 15 residues long. Germline CDR1 reads SGHAT; CDR2 reads FQNNGV. With V trimmed by 5 bases and J by 6 bases, 6 bases remained unmatched. The CDR3 here is CASSSRDRGLDTQYF. CDR3 nucleotides: TGTGCCAGCAGCAGCCGGGACAGGGGGCTCGATACGCAGTATTTT.

The chain recombines TRBV2 with TRBJ2-5, with TRBD1 identical over 10 bases. The V segment lost 5 bases and the J segment 3 bases; nucleotides outside the gene matches: 3. The CDR3 length is 14 residues. CDR1 and CDR2 from the germline V gene are SNHLY and FYNNEI. CDR3 bases: TGTGCCAGCAGTTGGGGGACAGGGGAAGAGACCCAGTACTTC. Its protein is CASSWGTGEETQYF. The full variable domain, in which reference TRBV2 and TRBJ2-5 provide the parts outside the CDR3, is EPEVTQTPSHQVTQMGQEVILRCVPISNHLYFYWYRQILGQKVEFLVSFYNNEISEKSEIFDDQFSVERPDGSNFTLKIRSTKLEDSAMYFCASSWGTGEETQYFGPGTRLLVL.

CDR3 loop: CASSLDRDGYTF. The DNA of the CDR3 is TGTGCCAGCTCACTGGACAGGGATGGCTACACCTTC. This chain links TRBV18 with TRBJ1-2; 8 bases are shared with TRBD1. The CDR3 is 12 amino acids. J was trimmed by 6 bases and V by 4 bases; bases with no gene match: 1. CDR1 is KGHSH, CDR2 LQKENI, per germline.